A single sample gave rise to the 27 T cell receptor beta chains below, sequenced in a study of shared clonotypes between healthy human individuals. Repertoires were generated with immunoSEQ multiplex PCR, while TCRdb's copy carries only in-frame clones and drops some. Of 1,400,000 or so clones in the sample, approximately 98.5% were seen once. The specimen was naive CD4+ T cells sorted from blood. Sample subset: CD45RA+ positively selected. These receptors came from a man between 25 and 39 years old in good health.

This chain uses TRBV6-1 with TRBJ2-7, with 9 bases matching TRBD2. CDR1 and CDR2 (germline): MNHNS, SASEGT. The V gene end was trimmed by 5 bases and the J gene end by 0 bases; junction bases not matched to a gene: 2. This CDR3 is 14 amino acids long. The CDR3: CASSSSGASYEQYF. The CDR3 bases are TGTGCCAGCAGTTCTAGCGGGGCCTCCTACGAGCAGTACTTC.

J is TRBJ1-2 and V is TRBV28; D perhaps matches TRBD1 (5 bases). Trimming removed 3 bases from V and 8 bases from J, with 13 bases in between. This CDR3 has 13 residues. Germline V CDR1 and CDR2: MDHEN, SYDVKM. CDR3 DNA: TGTGCCAGCAGTTTGCCCCTAGGGGTCGGCTACACCTTC. Protein sequence: CASSLPLGVGYTF.

J is TRBJ2-7 and V is TRBV15; 9 positions match TRBD1. The germline V gene has CDR1 LNHNV and CDR2 YYDKDF (reference sequence). V lost 1 base, J lost 4 bases, and 5 bases stayed unmatched. CDR3 length: 15 amino acids. The CDR3: CATSRGPGQGYEQYF. CDR3 DNA: TGTGCCACCAGCAGAGGGCCGGGACAGGGTTACGAGCAGTACTTC.

This sequence joins TRBV19 and TRBJ2-2; D is perhaps TRBD2 (6 bases). Trimming pared 5 bases from V and 4 bases from J, leaving 8 bases between. CDR3 length: 13 residues. From germline, CDR1 is LNHDA and CDR2 SQIVND (reference sequence). Written as DNA, the CDR3 is TGTGCCAGTAGTGGGGGGATCACCGGGGAGCTGTTTTTT. Translated, it gives CASSGGITGELFF. Drawing the rest from reference TRBV19 and TRBJ2-2, the complete variable domain is DGGITQSPKYLFRKEGQNVTLSCEQNLNHDAMYWYRQDPGQGLRLIYYSQIVNDFQKGDIAEGYSVSREKKESFPLTVTSAQKNPTAFYLCASSGGITGELFFGEGSRLTVL.

This clone was detected only once. The rearrangement links TRBV7-8 to TRBJ2-7, with TRBD2 as a possible D gene (5 bases). The CDR3 loop spans 15 amino acids. Germline V gene sequence: CDR1 SGHVS, CDR2 FQNEAQ. Trimming removed 5 bases at V and 0 bases at J, with 14 bases between. The CDR3 reads CASSVPGVSSYEQYF. The DNA for the CDR3 is TGTGCCAGCAGCGTACCCGGGGTTAGCTCCTACGAGCAGTACTTC.

The J gene is TRBJ2-1, the V gene TRBV7-6; 12 bases are a match to TRBD2. Germline V gene lookup returns CDR1 SGHVS and CDR2 FNYEAQ. The CDR3 length is 14 residues. V lost 2 bases to trimming and J lost 9 bases; unmatched junction nucleotides: 2. CDR3 region: CASSLLAGGIEQFF. CDR3 DNA: TGTGCCAGCAGCTTACTAGCGGGAGGGATTGAGCAGTTCTTC.

The chain employs TRBV5-1 and TRBJ2-7; TRBD2 matches 9 bases. CDR3 length equals 15 residues. In germline, CDR1 is SGHRS, CDR2 YFSETQ. The trim removed 0 bases at V and 6 bases at J, leaving 7 bases unmatched. CDR3 in amino acids: CASSLVVAGVGEQYF. DNA for the CDR3: TGCGCCAGCAGCTTGGTAGTAGCGGGAGTAGGCGAGCAGTACTTC. Looking up the rest from reference TRBV5-1 and TRBJ2-7 gives the full variable domain: KAGVTQTPRYLIKTRGQQVTLSCSPISGHRSVSWYQQTPGQGLQFLFEYFSETQRNKGNFPGRFSGRQFSNSRSEMNVSTLELGDSALYLCASSLVVAGVGEQYFGPGTRLTVT.

This sequence joins TRBV4-1 and TRBJ2-3; a weak D match, TRBD1 (5 bases). The germline CDR1 and CDR2 sequences are MGHRA and YSYEKL. The CDR3 spans 18 residues. With 3 bases removed from V and 1 base from J, the gap between germline ends came to 20 bases. The CDR3 here is CASSHPPEWTRRTDTQYF. Here the CDR3 DNA reads TGCGCCAGCAGCCACCCTCCTGAATGGACAAGACGCACAGATACGCAGTATTTT.

V gene TRBV9 combines with J gene TRBJ2-1; 8 nucleotides match TRBD2. V lost 1 base, J lost 5 bases, and 5 bases stayed unmatched. The CDR3 runs 15 residues. From germline, CDR1 is SGDLS and CDR2 YYNGEE. The CDR3 DNA is TGTGCCAGCAGCGTAACGAGCGGGAGAGACAATGAGCAGTTCTTC. It encodes CASSVTSGRDNEQFF.

The V call is TRBV18, the J call TRBJ2-2; D call uncertain. This CDR3 comprises 13 residues. V was clipped by 9 bases and J by 6 bases, with 14 bases between them. Germline V gene data show CDR1 as KGHSH and CDR2 as LQKENI. CDR3 in amino acids: CASSKDRPGELFF. The CDR3 DNA reads as TGTGCCAGTTCAAAAGACCGCCCCGGGGAGCTGTTTTTT.

The rearrangement links TRBV7-8 to TRBJ2-2; 9 bases align to TRBD1. Per germline, CDR1 SGHVS and CDR2 FQNEAQ. Trimming took 5 bases from V and 6 from J; bases not matched to a gene: 10. CDR3 length equals 16 residues. The CDR3 DNA is TGTGCCAGCAGCAACCACAGGGGGCAAGGGGCCGGGGAGCTGTTTTTT. Protein sequence: CASSNHRGQGAGELFF.

The genes are TRBV11-2 and TRBJ2-2; D tentatively fits TRBD1 or TRBD2 (5 bases each). This CDR3 contains 14 residues. Germline V lookup: CDR1 SGHAT, CDR2 FQNNGV. V was shortened by 1 base and J by 2 bases, with 5 bases between the two germline ends. CDR3 sequence: CASSLGDNTGELFF. The CDR3 nucleotides are TGTGCCAGCAGCTTAGGGGACAACACCGGGGAGCTGTTTTTT.

CDR3 nucleotides: TGTGCCAGCAGTGTCTTCCTAGCGGGAGGGCCCGGGGAGCTGTTTTTT. Protein product: CASSVFLAGGPGELFF. The V call is TRBV6-4, the J call TRBJ2-2; 12 bases fit TRBD2. Germline CDR1 and CDR2: MRHNA and SNTAGT. The length of the CDR3 is 16 residues. The V segment lost 4 bases and the J segment 6 bases; nucleotides outside the gene matches: 6.

The rearrangement uses TRBV11-2 and TRBJ2-3, with 8 bases that match TRBD1. Germline V gives CDR1 SGHAT, CDR2 FQNNGV. After removal of 6 bases from V and 0 bases from J, the junction contained 17 bases not matched to a gene. This CDR3 spans 19 amino acids. This CDR3 is CASRSGTGRSRRSTDTQYF. CDR3 nucleotides: TGTGCCAGCAGATCGGGGACAGGCCGAAGTAGAAGGAGCACAGATACGCAGTATTTT.

This clone occurred once. The chain recombines TRBV11-1 with TRBJ2-1; maybe TRBD1 (5 bases). The CDR3 loop spans 16 amino acids. CDR1 and CDR2 (germline): SGHAT, FQDESV (reference sequence). Trimming removed 2 bases from V and 5 bases from J, with 16 bases in between. CDR3 sequence reads: CASSLFSSAGNNEQFF. The CDR3 DNA is TGTGCCAGCAGCTTATTCTCATCGGCAGGGAACAATGAGCAGTTCTTC.

This clone appeared a single time. V gene TRBV6-5 combines with J gene TRBJ2-3; the D gene is possibly TRBD1 (5 bases). In germline, CDR1 is MNHEY, CDR2 SVGAGI. V was shortened by 5 bases and J by 3 bases, with 12 bases between the two germline ends. There are 14 residues in the CDR3. As DNA, the CDR3 is TGTGCCAGCAGTCCCAATAGACAGACAGATACGCAGTATTTT. Its protein product is CASSPNRQTDTQYF.

The genes are TRBV2 and TRBJ1-5; D uncertain. The CDR3 sequence is 14 residues long. The germline V gene encodes CDR1 SNHLY and CDR2 FYNNEI. V was cut by 2 bases and J by 0 bases, with 5 bases left in between. The CDR3 DNA reads as TGTGCCAGCAGTGAAAGTCGTAGCAATCAGCCCCAGCATTTT. Translating it yields CASSESRSNQPQHF. Using reference TRBV2 and TRBJ1-5 for the parts outside the CDR3, the full variable domain is EPEVTQTPSHQVTQMGQEVILRCVPISNHLYFYWYRQILGQKVEFLVSFYNNEISEKSEIFDDQFSVERPDGSNFTLKIRSTKLEDSAMYFCASSESRSNQPQHFGDGTRLSIL.

The genes are TRBV2 and TRBJ2-1; D may be TRBD1 (7 bases). V lost 6 bases and J 10 bases, leaving 13 bases between the germline ends. This CDR3 spans 12 amino acids. Looked up from germline, CDR1 is SNHLY and CDR2 is FYNNEI. CDR3 nucleotide sequence: TGTGCCAGCAGAGACAGGGCGGGAGAGCAGTTCTTC. Its translation is CASRDRAGEQFF.

V is TRBV19 and J is TRBJ2-5; D call uncertain. Germline V lookup: CDR1 LNHDA, CDR2 SQIVND (reference sequence). The V end was cut by 4 bases, the J end by 2 bases, with 8 bases between. The CDR3 is 13 residues long. The chain's CDR3 is CASSRTVQETQYF. DNA of the CDR3: TGTGCCAGTAGTAGGACGGTACAAGAGACCCAGTACTTC.

V and J are TRBV6-5 and TRBJ1-4; TRBD1 agrees at 7 bases. Trimming cost V 8 bases and J 11 bases; bases outside gene matches: 11. This CDR3 has 13 residues. The germline V gene has CDR1 MNHEY and CDR2 SVGAGI. Here the CDR3 reads CASAKEGDSKLFF. CDR3 DNA: TGTGCCAGCGCTAAAGAGGGGGACAGTAAACTGTTTTTT.

The chain combines TRBV11-2 with TRBJ2-7; 7 nucleotides match TRBD2. Trimming took 1 base from V and 5 from J; bases not matched to a gene: 14. Germline CDR1 and CDR2: SGHAT and FQNNGV. The CDR3 sequence is 17 residues long. CDR3 bases: TGTGCCAGCAGCTTAGGATCGGGACTACCCTCCCGCAACGAGCAGTACTTC. Translation gives CASSLGSGLPSRNEQYF. Full variable domain (missing parts from reference TRBV11-2 and TRBJ2-7): EAGVAQSPRYKIIEKRQSVAFWCNPISGHATLYWYQQILGQGPKLLIQFQNNGVVDDSQLPKDRFSAERLKGVDSTLKIQPAKLEDSAVYLCASSLGSGLPSRNEQYFGPGTRLTVT.

V is TRBV5-5 and J is TRBJ2-2; D unresolved. This CDR3 comprises 13 residues. V was shortened by 5 bases and J by 5 bases, with 10 bases between the two germline ends. Germline CDR1 and CDR2: SGHKS and YYEKEE (reference sequence). CDR3 bases: TGTGCCAGCAGGGACCGCCTTACCGGGGAGCTGTTTTTT. Translation: CASRDRLTGELFF.

This clone has only a few counts. The same CDR3 arises from other DNA sequences in this sample as well. This rearrangement joins TRBV7-9 to TRBJ2-7; D possibly corresponds to TRBD1 (5 bases). V was pared by 1 base and J by 3 bases, with 10 bases between. Germline CDR1 reads SEHNR; CDR2 reads FQNEAQ (reference sequence). This CDR3 region has 14 residues. CDR3 protein: CASSLGRTSYEQYF. CDR3 DNA sequence: TGTGCCAGCAGCTTAGGTCGGACAAGCTACGAGCAGTACTTC. The variable domain in full, with the rest retrieved from reference TRBV7-9 and TRBJ2-7, is DTGVSQNPRHKITKRGQNVTFRCDPISEHNRLYWYRQTLGQGPEFLTYFQNEAQLEKSRLLSDRFSAERPKGSFSTLEIQRTEQGDSAMYLCASSLGRTSYEQYFGPGTRLTVT.

In the case of this clone: This specimen includes other DNA sequences encoding the same CDR3. This chain joins TRBV10-3 and TRBJ2-1; 12 nucleotides agree with TRBD2. The germline gives CDR1 ENHRY, CDR2 SYGVKD. CDR3 length: 15 amino acids. J gave up 0 bases and V 6 bases, and 0 bases lay outside the gene matches. The CDR3 sequence is CAIRTSGSSYNEQFF. The CDR3 bases are TGTGCCATCAGGACTAGCGGGAGCTCCTACAATGAGCAGTTCTTC.

The chain recombines TRBV19 with TRBJ2-7; 7 positions match TRBD1. CDR3 length equals 15 residues. Germline lookup yields CDR1 LNHDA and CDR2 SQIVND (reference sequence). With 6 bases clipped from V and 0 bases from J, the junction kept 8 bases outside the gene matches. The CDR3 region is CASRTTGALSYEQYF. The CDR3 DNA reads TGTGCCAGTAGGACAACAGGGGCCCTCTCCTACGAGCAGTACTTC. The full variable domain, completed using reference TRBV19 and TRBJ2-7, is DGGITQSPKYLFRKEGQNVTLSCEQNLNHDAMYWYRQDPGQGLRLIYYSQIVNDFQKGDIAEGYSVSREKKESFPLTVTSAQKNPTAFYLCASRTTGALSYEQYFGPGTRLTVT.

The chain couples TRBV5-1 to TRBJ2-7, with 7 bases lining up with TRBD1. This CDR3 comprises 16 residues. Germline V CDR1 and CDR2: SGHRS, YFSETQ. V shed 6 bases, J shed 0 bases, and the junction held 12 bases outside the gene matches. CDR3 protein: CASKRRQGVSSYEQYF. DNA of the CDR3: TGCGCCAGCAAACGGAGGCAGGGGGTAAGCTCCTACGAGCAGTACTTC.

The chain links TRBV7-2 to TRBJ2-1; D is possibly TRBD1 (5 bases). The V gene's germline CDR1 is SGHTA and CDR2 FQGNSA. The CDR3 runs 14 residues. V was pared by 4 bases and J by 10 bases, with 17 bases between. The CDR3 DNA sequence: TGTGCCAGCAGCTCTCGATGGATGGCAGGGGAGCAGTTCTTC. Encoded protein: CASSSRWMAGEQFF.